The 27 T cell receptor beta chains reported below all come from one sample, sequenced in a study of T cell repertoires in cytomegalovirus infection (dated by TCRdb to 2018 to 2020). Instrument used: Illumina HiSeq 1500. In-frame beta chains were kept once TCRdb had trimmed the public reads at Q25 with fastp and called clones with MiXCR. Each entry merges the rows of one CDR3 protein and shows their most common DNA and genes. The sample table shows 150,000 to 200,000 distinct CDR3 sequences, and approximately 9.7% are seen once. Approximately 4.2% of the sample is held by the ten biggest clonotypes. The sequencing sample was made of PBMCs. The receptors come from a human donor in good health (CMV status not recorded). Some clones in this sample may be carry-over from other donors' samples.

This clonotype was picked up a small number of times. The chain is built from TRBV2 and TRBJ1-2; D is unresolved. V was trimmed by 6 bases and J by 8 bases, leaving 13 bases between them. CDR3 size: 12 residues. Germline V gene sequence: CDR1 SNHLY, CDR2 FYNNEI. For the CDR3, the DNA is TGTGCCAGCAGAAGAGATGTGAGCGGCTACACCTTC. This translates into CASRRDVSGYTF.

The table lists this clonotype with many counts. This chain links TRBV7-2 with TRBJ1-2; D uncertain. The CDR3 has 13 amino acids. Trimming left V 2 bases short and J 5 bases short, with 9 bases between. CDR1 is SGHTA and CDR2 is FQGNSA in the germline V gene. The CDR3 protein is CASSLPVSYGYTF. The CDR3 DNA follows: TGTGCCAGCAGCTTACCCGTCTCGTATGGCTACACCTTC.

This clonotype was seen ten or more times. The rearrangement uses TRBV7-6 and TRBJ1-3; D gene uncertain. The CDR3 totals 14 residues. V was clipped by 5 bases and J by 6 bases, with 14 bases between them. In germline, CDR1 is SGHVS, CDR2 FNYEAQ. CDR3 sequence: CASSAPGPQNTIYF. CDR3 nucleotides: TGTGCCAGCAGCGCCCCCGGGCCACAAAACACCATATATTTT.

This clonotype was seen a handful of times. This chain uses TRBV15 with TRBJ2-5; no clear D. The CDR3 runs 17 residues. V gave up 1 base and J gave up 4 bases, with 19 bases separating them. Germline assignment: CDR1 LNHNV and CDR2 YYDKDF (reference sequence). The CDR3 DNA sequence: TGTGCCACCAGCAGAGTTCTCCTAGGAAGCGTTCGAGAGACCCAGTACTTC. It yields the protein CATSRVLLGSVRETQYF.

This clonotype occurred many times. The V call is TRBV7-8, the J call TRBJ1-3; D might be TRBD1 (5 bases). CDR3 length equals 14 residues. V lost 5 bases, J lost 2 bases, and 10 bases lay in between. CDR1 and CDR2 (germline): SGHVS, FQNEAQ. This chain's CDR3 is CASSLDNPGNTIYF. The CDR3 bases are TGTGCCAGCAGCCTGGACAACCCTGGAAACACCATATATTTT.

V is TRBV29-1 and J is TRBJ2-5; D possibly corresponds to TRBD1 (6 bases). Trimming removed 2 bases at V and 5 bases at J, with 12 bases between. Germline loops: CDR1 SQVTM, CDR2 ANQGSEA. The CDR3 length is 13 residues. CDR3 in DNA: TGCAGCGTTGAAAGGGGGAAGCTTGAGACCCAGTACTTC. Protein: CSVERGKLETQYF.

This clonotype was found many times. This chain uses TRBV29-1 with TRBJ2-6; a weak D match, TRBD1 (8 bases). Looked up from germline, CDR1 is SQVTM and CDR2 is ANQGSEA. CDR3 length equals 16 residues. Trimming cost V 6 bases and J 1 base, with 16 bases left between them. DNA of the CDR3: TGCAGCGTGGGGGGGACAGGTCCTTCTGGGGCCAACGTCCTGACTTTC. It translates to CSVGGTGPSGANVLTF.

In its sample, this clonotype was seen many times. V usage is TRBV12-3 or TRBV12-4 and J usage is TRBJ1-1, with TRBD1 matching over 7 bases. The length of the CDR3 is 15 residues. Germline trimming cut 3 bases from V and 3 bases from J; bases unmatched to any gene: 7. The DNA for the CDR3 is TGTGCCAGCAGTTTTCCCGACAGGGCGGACACTGAAGCTTTCTTT. The encoded protein is CASSFPDRADTEAFF.

This clonotype was seen ten or more times. The chain is built from TRBV7-2 and TRBJ2-6; D gene uncertain. Deletions cut 5 bases from V and 0 bases from J, with 8 bases between. The CDR3 sequence is 15 residues long. Germline CDR1 SGHTA, CDR2 FQGNSA. The CDR3 DNA is TGTGCCAGCAGCATATTTCTCTCTGGGGCCAACGTCCTGACTTTC. Amino acid sequence: CASSIFLSGANVLTF.

This clonotype occurred many times. The rearrangement links TRBV7-2 to TRBJ1-1; TRBD1 is a possible D gene (6 bases). V lost 5 bases and J lost 5, with 12 bases in between. The CDR3 totals 13 residues. The germline V gene encodes CDR1 SGHTA and CDR2 FQGNSA. CDR3 DNA sequence: TGTGCCAGCAGCACCACAGGGTATACTGAAGCTTTCTTT. This encodes CASSTTGYTEAFF.

This clonotype was seen repeatedly, ten times or more. V usage is TRBV19 and J usage is TRBJ1-1; unclear D gene. Trimming stripped 5 bases from V and 7 bases from J, with 20 bases between. This CDR3 region has 15 residues. The germline CDR1 and CDR2 sequences are LNHDA and SQIVND (reference sequence). The chain's CDR3 is CASSDTGRGFREAFF. The CDR3 bases are TGTGCCAGTAGTGATACGGGCAGAGGGTTTCGTGAAGCTTTCTTT.

The sample holds a few counts of this clonotype. This chain uses TRBV29-1 with TRBJ2-2; 7 bases align to TRBD1. Looked up from germline, CDR1 is SQVTM and CDR2 is ANQGSEA. With V trimmed by 6 bases and J by 1 base, 5 bases remained unmatched. The CDR3 sequence is 14 residues long. CDR3 region: CSVRDRLNTGELFF. The CDR3 DNA follows: TGCAGCGTGAGGGACAGATTGAACACCGGGGAGCTGTTTTTT.

The chain recombines TRBV6-2 or TRBV6-3 with TRBJ1-5; D unclear. The CDR3 has 15 amino acids. Germline lookup yields CDR1 MNHEY and CDR2 SVGEGT. Trimming shortened V by 7 bases and J by 5 bases, and 18 bases separated the two germline ends. The CDR3 nucleotides read TGTGCCAGCACCAATCCGGGGATCGGGCATCAGCCCCAGCATTTT. Amino acid sequence: CASTNPGIGHQPQHF.

This clonotype was seen a handful of times. This chain links TRBV30 with TRBJ1-5; weak D call: TRBD1 (5 bases). Germline assignment: CDR1 GTSNPN and CDR2 SVGIG (reference sequence). Trimming cost V 4 bases and J 4 bases, with 11 bases left between them. The CDR3 contains 13 residues. In DNA, the CDR3 is TGTGCCTGGACTCCGGGACTGAATCAGCCCCAGCATTTT. Amino acid sequence: CAWTPGLNQPQHF.

This clonotype was recorded many times. This sequence joins TRBV20-1 and TRBJ1-5, with D hard to call. Per germline, CDR1 DFQATT and CDR2 SNEGSKA (reference sequence). Trimming removed 1 base from V and 5 bases from J, with 6 bases in between. The CDR3 length is 12 residues. Here the CDR3 reads CSARVSDQPQHF. CDR3 nucleotide sequence: TGCAGTGCTAGAGTTTCAGATCAGCCCCAGCATTTT.

The J gene is TRBJ1-5, the V gene TRBV28; 7 nucleotides match TRBD1. Germline CDR1 reads MDHEN; CDR2 reads SYDVKM. V shed 4 bases, J shed 1 base, and the junction held 7 bases outside the gene matches. The CDR3 is made up of 16 amino acids. The DNA of the CDR3 is TGTGCCAGCAGTTCCATACAGGGGATCAGCAATCAGCCCCAGCATTTT. Translation gives CASSSIQGISNQPQHF. The complete variable domain, with remaining parts taken from reference TRBV28 and TRBJ1-5, reads DVKVTQSSRYLVKRTGEKVFLECVQDMDHENMFWYRQDPGLGLRLIYFSYDVKMKEKGDIPEGYSVSREKKERFSLILESASTNQTSMYLCASSSIQGISNQPQHFGDGTRLSIL.

J is TRBJ2-5 and V is TRBV11-2, with no clear D. The CDR3 totals 15 residues. V gave up 5 bases and J gave up 3 bases, with 16 bases separating them. Germline V gene sequence: CDR1 SGHAT, CDR2 FQNNGV. CDR3 bases: TGTGCCAGCAGCCCAATCCCACAGTCCGAAGAGACCCAGTACTTC. Its translation: CASSPIPQSEETQYF.

The V and J genes are TRBV7-2 and TRBJ2-4; D is ambiguous. This CDR3 contains 16 residues. Germline V gene sequence: CDR1 SGHTA, CDR2 FQGNSA. The ends were cut back, 1 base at V and 1 base at J, with 11 bases in the middle. The CDR3 DNA is TGTGCCAGCAGCTTAGTGGGCGGCTTGGCCAAAAACATTCAGTACTTC. Its protein is CASSLVGGLAKNIQYF.

The chain combines TRBV18 with TRBJ2-5, with D tentatively TRBD1 or TRBD2 (5 bases each). The CDR3 spans 15 residues. Trimming removed 3 bases from V and 1 base from J, with 12 bases in between. Per germline, CDR1 KGHSH and CDR2 LQKENI. The chain's CDR3 is CASSPGVGAQETQYF. In DNA, the CDR3 is TGTGCCAGCTCACCCGGCGTCGGGGCCCAAGAGACCCAGTACTTC.

This clonotype was picked up many times. The CDR3 region has the DNA TGTGCCAGCTCCCCGCCTGGGGGCTTTACTGAAGCTTTCTTT. Its protein product is CASSPPGGFTEAFF. The chain combines TRBV7-8 with TRBJ1-1; weak D call: TRBD1 (6 bases). The V and J ends lost 8 bases and 5 bases respectively, with 18 bases between them. This CDR3 is 14 amino acids long. Germline V gives CDR1 SGHVS, CDR2 FQNEAQ. The full variable domain, in which reference TRBV7-8 and TRBJ1-1 provide the parts outside the CDR3, is GAGVSQSPRYKVAKRGQDVALRCDPISGHVSLFWYQQALGQGPEFLTYFQNEAQLDKSGLPSDRFFAERPEGSVSTLKIQRTQQEDSAVYLCASSPPGGFTEAFFGQGTRLTVV.

In this sample, this clonotype turned up many times. The rearrangement links TRBV2 to TRBJ1-1; D unclear. The V gene lost 4 bases and the J gene lost 4 bases, with 19 bases spanning the gap. Germline V lookup: CDR1 SNHLY, CDR2 FYNNEI. The CDR3 is 16 amino acids. In nucleotides, the CDR3 is TGTGCCAGCAGTGTTAATCAGGCTTCGGTAGGCACTGAAGCTTTCTTT. This translates into CASSVNQASVGTEAFF. The complete variable domain, with remaining parts taken from reference TRBV2 and TRBJ1-1, reads EPEVTQTPSHQVTQMGQEVILRCVPISNHLYFYWYRQILGQKVEFLVSFYNNEISEKSEIFDDQFSVERPDGSNFTLKIRSTKLEDSAMYFCASSVNQASVGTEAFFGQGTRLTVV.

V gene TRBV28 combines with J gene TRBJ2-2; D remains ambiguous. This CDR3 comprises 16 residues. With 3 bases removed from V and 0 bases from J, the gap between germline ends came to 11 bases. The germline CDR1 and CDR2 sequences are MDHEN and SYDVKM. CDR3 residues: CASSLNPIPNTGELFF. The CDR3 nucleotides are TGTGCCAGCAGTTTGAATCCAATTCCGAACACCGGGGAGCTGTTTTTT.

This clonotype was picked up a small number of times. The chain carries TRBV6-6 and TRBJ1-4, with D possibly TRBD1 on 6 matching bases. CDR3 length equals 14 residues. CDR1 and CDR2 from the germline V gene are MNHNY and SVGAGI (reference sequence). Trimming shortened V by 5 bases and J by 7 bases, and 14 bases separated the two germline ends. CDR3 bases: TGTGCCAGCAGTGGACAGTACTCTGGTGAAAAACTGTTTTTT. Translation gives CASSGQYSGEKLFF.

This clonotype showed up just a few times. J is TRBJ2-7 and V is TRBV28, with a tentative D call TRBD1 (6 bases). Germline-derived CDR1 and CDR2 are MDHEN and SYDVKM. This CDR3 contains 16 residues. Trimming removed 2 bases at V and 4 bases at J, with 18 bases between. The CDR3 nucleotides are TGTGCCAGCAGTTTAATAACGAAGGGGGTGCAGTACGAGCAGTACTTC. This encodes CASSLITKGVQYEQYF.

There are many counts of this clonotype. The rearrangement links TRBV7-2 to TRBJ1-1, with D tentatively TRBD1 (5 bases). CDR1 and CDR2 (germline): SGHTA, FQGNSA. Trimming cost V 4 bases and J 8 bases, with 14 bases left between them. The CDR3 is 13 residues long. The CDR3 DNA reads TGTGCCAGCAGCTCGGGGCCAAGTACGGAAGCTTTCTTT. Translation: CASSSGPSTEAFF. Complete variable domain (other parts from reference TRBV7-2 and TRBJ1-1): GAGVSQSPSNKVTEKGKDVELRCDPISGHTALYWYRQSLGQGLEFLIYFQGNSAPDKSGLPSDRFSAERTGGSVSTLTIQRTQQEDSAVYLCASSSGPSTEAFFGQGTRLTVV.

A word on this clonotype: Relative to the germline gene, one junction end is altered; a read error may explain this. CDR3 region: CASRETGGTHYGQYF. DNA for the CDR3: TGTGCCAGCAGAGAAACAGGGGGAACACACTACGGGCAGTACTTC. The chain is built from TRBV6-5 and TRBJ2-7; TRBD1 agrees at 8 bases. The CDR3 spans 15 residues. Per the germline V gene, CDR1 is MNHEY and CDR2 is SVGAGI.

This clonotype is a singleton in its sample. A clone one base away is much larger, so this may be a read error. The genes are TRBV7-2 and TRBJ1-6, with D possibly TRBD1 on 6 matching bases. CDR3 length: 12 amino acids. V lost 3 bases, J lost 12 bases, and 9 bases lay in between. The germline CDR1 and CDR2 sequences are SGHTA and FQGNSA. The CDR3 nucleotides are TGTGCCAGCAGCTTGGACAGACTACCCCTCCACTTT. It translates to CASSLDRLPLHF.